The entry that follows covers one T cell receptor (beta chain) sequence. Its antigen is currently unknown. The data derive from a study of early T cells in non-severe SARS-CoV-2 infection. Study-level background: Unsorted whole blood bulk RNA was sequenced, with unpaired chains. Study-wide findings and caveats: A preference for anti-spike CD8 responses marked VDJdb matching, which missed private and CD4 specificities.

CDR1 is MGHRA, CDR2 YSYEKL, per germline. The CDR3 length is 13 residues. Trimming removed 0 bases from V and 5 bases from J, with 5 bases in between. Researchers tagged individual cDNA molecules with unique molecular identifiers. One entry per CDR3 protein, called by TCRdb with MiXCR from the 5' RACE reads. The data contain more than 35,000 distinct CDR3 sequences, more than 9% of them singletons. The rearrangement uses TRBV4-1 and TRBJ1-5; weak D call: TRBD1 (5 bases). Material for sequencing was whole blood. The origin of this receptor is an adult who was a healthcare worker with PCR-confirmed SARS-CoV-2 infection or an uninfected control (not recorded which). The CDR3: CASSQDRDQPQHF. The CDR3 DNA follows: TGCGCCAGCAGCCAAGACAGGGATCAGCCCCAGCATTTT.